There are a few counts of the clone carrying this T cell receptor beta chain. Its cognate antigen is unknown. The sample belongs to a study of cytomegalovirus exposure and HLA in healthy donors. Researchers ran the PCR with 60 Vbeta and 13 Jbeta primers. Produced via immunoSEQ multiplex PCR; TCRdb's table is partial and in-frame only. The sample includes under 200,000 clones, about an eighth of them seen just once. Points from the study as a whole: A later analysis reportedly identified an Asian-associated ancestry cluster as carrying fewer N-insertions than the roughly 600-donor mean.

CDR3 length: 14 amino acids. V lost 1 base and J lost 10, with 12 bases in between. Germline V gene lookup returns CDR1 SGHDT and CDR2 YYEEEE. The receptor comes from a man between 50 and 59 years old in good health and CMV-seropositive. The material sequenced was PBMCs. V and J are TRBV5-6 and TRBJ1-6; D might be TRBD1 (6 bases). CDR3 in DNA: TGTGCCAGCAGCTTGAACAGGGAAAGCTCACCCCTCCACTTT. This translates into CASSLNRESSPLHF.